Listed below are T cell receptor beta chains from one sample, sequenced in a study of cytomegalovirus exposure and HLA in healthy donors. Here immunoSEQ multiplex PCR was the method, and the copy in TCRdb shows in-frame clones only, minus some. The profile shows about 160,000 clones, nearly 90% of them singletons. Sequenced: PBMCs. These receptors came from a woman younger than 35 in good health and CMV-seropositive. Each CDR3 is given with its conserved first and last residue. The D gene is left open where the match is weak. Clone size is stated in some rows and not others, as once, few, many or a class when expanded.

v_gene	j_gene	d_gene	abundance	CDR3aa	CDR3nt
TRBV27	TRBJ1-1	-	-	CASSLTQYRNTEAFF	TGTGCCAGCAGTTTGACTCAATATAGGAACACTGAAGCTTTCTTT
TRBV12-5	TRBJ2-4	-	-	CASGLGSRGIQYF	TGTGCTAGTGGTTTGGGGAGTCGGGGCATTCAGTACTTC
TRBV6-6	TRBJ2-5	-	-	CASSYIKTQYF	TGTGCCAGCAGTTACATAAAGACCCAGTACTTC
TRBV5-1	TRBJ2-3	TRBD1	-	CASSPGWTGTSTDTQYF	TGCGCCAGCAGCCCTGGTTGGACAGGGACGAGCACAGATACGCAGTATTTT
TRBV28	TRBJ1-1	TRBD1	-	CASRGTGGETEAFF	TGTGCCAGCAGGGGGACAGGGGGCGAAACTGAAGCTTTCTTT
TRBV5-1	TRBJ1-2	TRBD1	-	CASSAKTGGMSYTF	TGCGCCAGCAGCGCCAAGACAGGGGGCATGAGCTACACCTTC
TRBV9	TRBJ2-7	TRBD2	-	CASSPSFPTSGGYEQYF	TGTGCCAGCAGCCCTTCATTTCCGACTAGCGGGGGATACGAGCAGTACTTC
TRBV19	TRBJ1-1	TRBD1	few	CASRSSDRDTEAFF	TGTGCCAGTAGATCCTCGGACAGGGACACTGAAGCTTTCTTT
TRBV7-3	TRBJ2-3	TRBD2	-	CASSSDPSGREYF	TGTGCCAGCAGTTCTGACCCTAGCGGGAGAGAGTATTTT
TRBV18	TRBJ2-6	-	once	CASSPISGVISGANVLTF	TGTGCCAGCTCACCTATCTCCGGGGTGATCTCTGGGGCCAACGTCCTGACTTTC
TRBV28	TRBJ2-1	TRBD2	few	CASSPGLASNEQFF	TGTGCCAGCAGTCCGGGACTAGCCAGCAATGAGCAGTTCTTC
TRBV28	TRBJ1-1	-	-	CASSLSGRGNTEAFF	TGTGCCAGCAGTTTATCGGGGCGGGGGAACACTGAAGCTTTCTTT
TRBV6-4	TRBJ2-2	TRBD2	many	CASSGTSTGELFF	TGTGCCAGCAGTGGGACTAGCACCGGGGAGCTGTTTTTT
TRBV10-2	TRBJ2-2	TRBD1	-	CASSARDRGRTGELFF	TGCGCCAGCAGCGCCCGGGACAGGGGACGGACCGGGGAGCTGTTTTTT
TRBV5-4	TRBJ2-1	-	-	CASSLKVGGTYNEQFF	TGTGCCAGCAGCTTAAAGGTGGGGGGAACCTACAATGAGCAGTTCTTC
TRBV5-6	TRBJ1-2	TRBD1	-	CASRAGQGRLRDGYTF	TGTGCCAGCCGGGCGGGACAGGGCCGTTTGAGGGATGGCTACACCTTC
TRBV6-5	TRBJ1-1	TRBD1	-	CASSYSNRGLYTEAFF	TGTGCCAGCAGTTACTCGAACAGGGGACTGTACACTGAAGCTTTCTTT
TRBV29-1	TRBJ2-7	-	few	CSVGSGIF	-
TRBV4-1	TRBJ1-5	TRBD1	-	CASSHPGGHSNQPQHF	TGCGCCAGCAGCCACCCAGGGGGTCACAGCAATCAGCCCCAGCATTTT
TRBV7-9	TRBJ2-7	-	-	CASSLPRGYEQYF	TGTGCCAGCAGCTTGCCACGGGGGTACGAGCAGTACTTC
TRBV23-1	TRBJ1-5	-	few	CGGSGGCNQPQHF	TGCGGGGGTTCGGGGGGCTGCAATCAGCCCCAGCATTTT
TRBV11-2	TRBJ2-1	-	-	CASSLQPDMPYNEQFF	TGTGCCAGCAGCTTACAACCGGACATGCCCTACAATGAGCAGTTCTTC
TRBV11-2	TRBJ1-4	-	-	CASSRELTSEKLFF	TGTGCCAGCAGCCGCGAACTAACTAGTGAAAAACTGTTTTTT
TRBV7-2	TRBJ2-7	TRBD2	once	CASSLLAGGYEQYF	TGTGCCAGCAGCCTACTAGCGGGAGGGTACGAGCAGTACTTC
TRBV5-1	TRBJ2-2	TRBD2	-	CASSWGLTGELFF	TGCGCCAGCAGCTGGGGACTAACCGGGGAGCTGTTTTTT
TRBV4-1	TRBJ2-7	-	-	CASSQGEDSYEQYF	TGCGCCAGCAGCCAAGGTGAGGACTCCTACGAGCAGTACTTC
TRBV15	TRBJ2-5	TRBD2	-	CATSRGGSSGQETQYF	TGTGCCACCAGCAGAGGCGGGTCTAGCGGCCAAGAGACCCAGTACTTC
TRBV4-1	TRBJ1-5	TRBD1	-	CASSRTGQGVQPQHF	TGCGCCAGCAGCCGAACCGGACAGGGGGTTCAGCCCCAGCATTTT
TRBV7-9	TRBJ2-7	TRBD1	-	CASSLVQWGTVIYEQYF	TGTGCCAGCAGCTTAGTCCAGTGGGGGACAGTTATCTACGAGCAGTACTTC
TRBV29-1	TRBJ1-2	TRBD1	-	CSVEDPRTGPGGYTF	TGCAGCGTTGAAGATCCTCGGACAGGGCCTGGGGGCTACACCTTC
TRBV18	TRBJ2-2	TRBD1	-	CASSPDRGTGELFF	TGTGCCAGCTCACCAGACAGGGGAACCGGGGAGCTGTTTTTT
TRBV4-1	TRBJ1-5	-	few	CASSQGDRVFSNQPQHF	TGCGCCAGCAGCCAAGGAGATCGGGTGTTTAGCAATCAGCCCCAGCATTTT
TRBV7-9	TRBJ2-7	TRBD1	-	CASNPPGQIYEQYF	TGTGCCAGCAATCCACCGGGACAGATCTACGAGCAGTACTTC
TRBV19	TRBJ2-7	TRBD2	-	CASSPLDTGTTPYEQYF	TGTGCCAGTAGTCCTCTCGATACCGGGACTACCCCCTACGAGCAGTACTTC
TRBV19	TRBJ2-5	-	-	CASSVLETGNQETQYF	TGTGCCAGTAGTGTCCTCGAAACAGGGAATCAAGAGACCCAGTACTTC
TRBV19	TRBJ2-7	-	-	CASSQTSKSYEQYF	TGTGCCAGTAGCCAGACTAGTAAAAGCTACGAGCAGTACTTC
TRBV4-1	TRBJ2-3	TRBD1	-	CASSHRDRDTDTQYF	TGCGCCAGCAGCCATAGGGACAGGGACACAGATACGCAGTATTTT
TRBV27	TRBJ1-1	-	-	CASSSQNTEAFF	TGTGCCAGCAGTTCACAAAACACTGAAGCTTTCTTT
TRBV29-1	TRBJ1-1	-	-	CSVRLRETEAFF	TGCAGCGTCCGACTCCGGGAGACTGAAGCTTTCTTT
TRBV28	TRBJ1-2	TRBD1	-	CASSDFRGPNYGYTF	TGTGCCAGCAGTGACTTCAGGGGGCCTAACTATGGCTACACCTTC
TRBV7-2	TRBJ1-2	TRBD1	-	CASSWGTTGDGYTF	TGTGCCAGCAGCTGGGGGACAACAGGGGACGGCTACACCTTC
TRBV11-2	TRBJ1-2	TRBD1	few	CASSTTGLGGYTF	TGTGCCAGCAGCACGACAGGGTTGGGGGGCTACACCTTC
TRBV29-1	TRBJ1-2	-	-	CSVYTRLAGSYGYTF	TGCAGCGTTTATACTCGACTGGCGGGCTCCTACGGCTACACCTTC
TRBV19	TRBJ1-3	TRBD1	-	CATSADRAYSGNTIYF	TGTGCCACCTCCGCGGACAGGGCCTACTCTGGAAACACCATATATTTT
TRBV11-3	TRBJ2-3	TRBD2	-	CASSLSRLADTDTQYF	TGTGCCAGCAGCTTATCTCGTCTAGCGGACACAGATACGCAGTATTTT
TRBV7-9	TRBJ2-7	-	few	CASSQGRHPTAYEQYF	TGTGCCAGCAGCCAGGGTCGGCATCCTACCGCCTACGAGCAGTACTTC
TRBV30	TRBJ2-7	-	-	CAWSSVVGRKSDEQYF	TGTGCCTGGAGTAGTGTAGTGGGGAGGAAGTCGGACGAGCAGTACTTC
TRBV25-1	TRBJ2-1	TRBD1	-	CASSIRTGADNEQFF	TGTGCCAGCAGTATCCGGACAGGGGCGGACAATGAGCAGTTCTTC
TRBV6-5	TRBJ2-7	-	once	CASRMGRDRGEQYF	TGTGCCAGCAGGATGGGGCGGGACCGGGGTGAGCAGTACTTC
TRBV29-1	TRBJ2-2	-	-	CSSQGTGELFF	TGCAGCAGTCAGGGAACCGGGGAGCTGTTTTTT
TRBV11-3	TRBJ2-1	-	once	CASSGAGGSYNEQFF	TGTGCCAGCAGCGGAGCGGGTGGTTCCTACAATGAGCAGTTCTTC
TRBV5-1	TRBJ2-1	TRBD1	few	CASSYTGTGGNEQFF	TGCGCCAGCAGCTACACCGGGACAGGGGGCAATGAGCAGTTCTTC
TRBV2	TRBJ2-3	-	-	CASSLGGSTDTQYF	TGTGCCAGCAGCTTGGGGGGAAGCACAGATACGCAGTATTTT
TRBV28	TRBJ2-7	TRBD2	-	CASSPRRLADEQYF	TGTGCCAGCAGCCCTCGTCGGCTAGCGGACGAGCAGTACTTC
TRBV6-1	TRBJ1-2	TRBD1	-	CASSHTGEYGYTF	TGTGCCAGCAGTCACACAGGGGAATATGGCTACACCTTC
TRBV18	TRBJ1-1	-	once	CASSPREGMDTEAFF	TGTGCCAGCTCACCAAGGGAGGGGATGGACACTGAAGCTTTCTTT
TRBV30	TRBJ2-7	-	-	CAWSVAAATVANEQYF	TGTGCCTGGAGTGTAGCCGCTGCCACAGTGGCCAACGAGCAGTACTTC
TRBV7-3	TRBJ2-3	TRBD1	-	CASSYAGTGSDTQYF	TGTGCCAGCAGCTATGCCGGGACAGGGTCAGATACGCAGTATTTT
TRBV19	TRBJ2-3	-	-	CASTVGATDTQYF	TGTGCCAGTACCGTGGGGGCCACAGATACGCAGTATTTT